The 7 T cell receptor beta chains in this list originate from one sample, sequenced in a study of shared clonotypes between healthy human individuals. Sequencing used immunoSEQ multiplex PCR; TCRdb keeps in-frame clones, though not all of them. The top ten hold 0.37% of the sample, which has approximately 2,300,000 clones, 85% to 95% seen once. What was sequenced was naive CD4+ T cells from PBMCs. Noted subset: CD45RA+ positively selected. The receptors here all came from a man aged 18-30 years in good health. Some clones in this sample may be carry-over from other donors' samples.

The V and J genes are TRBV5-4 and TRBJ2-7, with TRBD2 identical over 9 bases. There are 18 residues in the CDR3. Trimming took 1 base from V and 2 from J; bases not matched to a gene: 13. Germline CDR1 and CDR2: SGHNT and YYREEE (reference sequence). The CDR3 DNA reads TGTGCCAGCAGCTTGTGGCTAGCGGGACCCCACTTAACCTACGAGCAGTACTTC. Translated: CASSLWLAGPHLTYEQYF.

About this clone itself: The sample contains more than one DNA sequence encoding this CDR3. This sequence joins TRBV5-1 and TRBJ2-3, with a weak D call TRBD2 (5 bases). In germline, CDR1 is SGHRS, CDR2 YFSETQ. CDR3 length equals 13 residues. V was clipped by 2 bases and J by 3 bases, with 7 bases between them. The CDR3 sequence is CASSFEGTDTQYF. Here the CDR3 DNA reads TGCGCCAGCAGCTTTGAGGGTACAGATACGCAGTATTTT.

J is TRBJ1-5 and V is TRBV7-9, with TRBD1 matching 7 bases. The CDR3 has 14 amino acids. Germline CDR1 SEHNR, CDR2 FQNEAQ (reference sequence). The V segment lost 4 bases and the J segment 11 bases; nucleotides outside the gene matches: 11. The CDR3 region has the DNA TGTGCCAGCAGCTCTGGGACAGAGGGTAGGGCCCAGCATTTT. Translation gives CASSSGTEGRAQHF.

V gene TRBV7-9 combines with J gene TRBJ1-2; no firm D call. V was shortened by 5 bases and J by 2 bases, with 18 bases between the two germline ends. Looked up from germline, CDR1 is SEHNR and CDR2 is FQNEAQ (reference sequence). CDR3 size: 16 residues. The CDR3 region has the DNA TGTGCCAGCAGCCCCCCGGTGTTGGGCCGAAACTATGGCTACACCTTC. Encoded protein: CASSPPVLGRNYGYTF.

DNA of the CDR3: TGTGCCAGCAGCGTCCAGAGCGGGAGCTACAATGAGCAGTTCTTC. Translation: CASSVQSGSYNEQFF. The rearrangement links TRBV9 to TRBJ2-1, with 8 bases that match TRBD2. The CDR3 extends over 15 amino acids. CDR1 is SGDLS, CDR2 YYNGEE, per germline. V lost 2 bases, J lost 3 bases, and 4 bases stayed unmatched.

Points on this clone: Other nucleotide sequences in the sample specify the same CDR3. The chain carries TRBV11-3 and TRBJ2-7; D possibly corresponds to TRBD1 (6 bases). The V end was cut by 5 bases, the J end by 2 bases, with 10 bases between. The germline gives CDR1 SGHNT, CDR2 YENEEA. There are 13 residues in the CDR3. CDR3 bases: TGTGCCAGCAGCCCCAGGGGAGCCTACGAGCAGTACTTC. Its translation is CASSPRGAYEQYF.

The rearrangement uses TRBV28 and TRBJ2-2; D gene uncertain. Germline V gene data show CDR1 as MDHEN and CDR2 as SYDVKM. V was shortened by 7 bases and J by 7 bases, with 7 bases between the two germline ends. This CDR3 has 11 residues. Here the CDR3 reads CASKGIGELFF. The CDR3 DNA sequence: TGTGCCAGCAAGGGAATCGGGGAGCTGTTTTTT.